The rows below give T cell receptor beta chains drawn from one sample of a study of T cells in Graves' hyperthyroidism and ophthalmopathy. TCRdb used MiXCR to reprocess the multiplex PCR reads, holding one entry per CDR3 protein. This table has approximately 740,000 distinct CDR3 sequences, around 13% appearing once. Sequenced material: blood. The receptors were sampled from a woman aged 18-29 years with Graves' hyperthyroidism. Each CDR3 is given without its conserved first and last residue. A D gene is named only where the DNA matches it firmly. Size is stated for part of the rows, as once, few or many counts, or as a class when the clone is expanded.

TRBV18	TRBJ2-5	12	few	TRBD2	ASSHQRGMETQY
TRBV20-1	TRBJ2-3	11	many	-	SAPAWGTDTQY
TRBV11-2	TRBJ2-1	14	many	TRBD1	ASSITSGQGSNEQF
TRBV11-1	TRBJ1-1	13	many	-	ASSFKRLPNTEAF
TRBV14	TRBJ2-7	17	-	TRBD1	ASSHEKSKGSTGAGEQY
TRBV28	TRBJ1-5	16	many	TRBD1	ASSLSPFRQGSNQPQH
TRBV20-1	TRBJ2-1	6	many	-	KVHEQF
TRBV12-3/TRBV12-4	TRBJ2-5	12	many	-	ASSSGQSEETQY
TRBV6-1	TRBJ2-1	20	many	-	ASSSRFSGRTRLGKSYNEQF
TRBV2	TRBJ2-3	13	-	-	ASREILAGMDTQY
TRBV20-1	TRBJ1-5	13	few	-	SAPRNDRSNQPQH
TRBV5-1	TRBJ1-1	12	few	-	ASSLVVGQSEAF
TRBV29-1	TRBJ2-1	16	many	TRBD2	SVEAVGLAGGGYNEQF
TRBV7-9	TRBJ2-1	14	-	TRBD1	ASSLGQGVGFNEQF
TRBV20-1	TRBJ2-4	13	many	TRBD2	SACSGRSAKNIQY
TRBV11-2	TRBJ2-1	12	many	-	ASSLVMGIDEQF
TRBV7-8	TRBJ2-2	13	many	-	ASSLGQGRTGELF
TRBV20-1	TRBJ2-1	15	many	TRBD2	SARGLAGGRPYNEQF
TRBV6-2/TRBV6-3	TRBJ2-2	11	many	-	ASSRDGPGELF
TRBV10-3	TRBJ1-6	11	few	-	AISPRGDSPLH
TRBV28	TRBJ1-2	9	many	-	ASFTGYGYT
TRBV2	TRBJ2-5	12	many	-	ARQHFLQGETQY
TRBV20-1	TRBJ1-6	13	-	-	SARDAGEYNSPLH
TRBV20-1	TRBJ2-7	11	many	-	SARDGWTYEQY
TRBV9	TRBJ1-1	14	-	-	ASSPHSGTGNTEAF
TRBV6-1	TRBJ1-5	13	-	-	ASSHPGNSNQPQH
TRBV2	TRBJ2-1	10	few	-	ASSVQPIEQF
TRBV10-3	TRBJ1-2	13	many	-	AISEEWESLNGYT